A selection of T cell receptor beta chains follows, all from one sample in a study of cytomegalovirus exposure and HLA in healthy donors. Produced via immunoSEQ multiplex PCR; TCRdb's table is partial and in-frame only. The sample lists about 150,000 clones, 9.7% occurring once. Sequencing was performed on PBMCs. These receptors were obtained from a man in his fifties in good health and CMV-seronegative. CDR3s include the opening cysteine and the closing phenylalanine or tryptophan. D genes are given only for firm matches. Clone sizes are given selectively: once, few, many, or a class where the clone is expanded.

D: NA
size: few
V: TRBV9
J: TRBJ2-5
length: 13
CDR3: CASSVSQQETQYF
DNA: TGTGCCAGCAGCGTATCACAGCAAGAGACCCAGTACTTC

D: TRBD1
size: NA
V: TRBV29-1
J: TRBJ2-7
length: 13
CDR3: CSAQGDSTYEQYF
DNA: TGCAGCGCCCAGGGGGACAGCACCTACGAGCAGTACTTC

D: NA
size: few
V: TRBV7-6
J: TRBJ2-7
length: 14
CDR3: CASSLRDAAYEQYF
DNA: TGTGCCAGCAGCCTGCGGGACGCCGCCTACGAGCAGTACTTC

D: TRBD1
size: NA
V: TRBV7-3
J: TRBJ1-1
length: 12
CDR3: CASSPGQGQAFF
DNA: TGTGCCAGCAGCCCGGGACAGGGTCAAGCTTTCTTT

D: NA
size: NA
V: TRBV5-1
J: TRBJ2-6
length: 18
CDR3: CASSPSMGLVSGANVLTF
DNA: TGCGCCAGCAGCCCGTCCATGGGACTGGTCTCTGGGGCCAACGTCCTGACTTTC

D: TRBD1
size: few
V: TRBV5-1
J: TRBJ1-3
length: 18
CDR3: CASSLDGTAVSSGNTIYF
DNA: TGCGCCAGCAGCTTGGATGGGACAGCGGTAAGCTCTGGAAACACCATATATTTT

D: TRBD2
size: NA
V: TRBV5-1
J: TRBJ2-1
length: 18
CDR3: CASSPQTGGTSGTNEQFF
DNA: TGCGCCAGCAGCCCCCAGACGGGGGGGACTAGCGGGACAAATGAGCAGTTCTTC

D: NA
size: NA
V: TRBV6-6
J: TRBJ1-1
length: 12
CDR3: CAISDIPTEAFF
DNA: TGTGCCATCAGCGACATCCCCACTGAAGCTTTCTTT

D: NA
size: NA
V: TRBV7-2
J: TRBJ1-5
length: 16
CDR3: CASSLAVGGYNQPQHF
DNA: TGTGCCAGCAGCTTAGCAGTTGGAGGGTACAATCAGCCCCAGCATTTT

D: TRBD1
size: NA
V: TRBV5-1
J: TRBJ1-2
length: 15
CDR3: CASSVTGDLPWGYTF
DNA: TGCGCCAGCAGTGTTACAGGGGATTTGCCTTGGGGCTACACCTTC

D: NA
size: few
V: TRBV5-7
J: TRBJ2-3
length: 11
CDR3: CARRRAAEQYF
DNA: TGTGCCAGACGGCGGGCAGCGGAGCAGTATTTT

D: NA
size: NA
V: TRBV5-6
J: TRBJ1-6
length: 16
CDR3: CVSSLLLSSYNSPLHF
DNA: TGTGTCAGCAGCTTGCTTCTGAGCTCCTATAATTCACCCCTCCACTTT

D: NA
size: NA
V: TRBV9
J: TRBJ1-4
length: 19
CDR3: CASSSTLPGTIATNEKLFF
DNA: TGTGCCAGCAGCTCTACGTTACCGGGAACAATAGCAACTAATGAAAAACTGTTTTTT

D: TRBD2
size: NA
V: TRBV7-9
J: TRBJ2-3
length: 15
CDR3: CASSWASGSLDTQYF
DNA: TGTGCCAGCAGCTGGGCTAGCGGGAGCTTAGATACGCAGTATTTT

D: NA
size: few
V: TRBV18
J: TRBJ2-5
length: 13
CDR3: CASSPAPQETQYF
DNA: TGTGCCAGCTCACCGGCCCCCCAAGAGACCCAGTACTTC

D: TRBD2
size: NA
V: TRBV7-7
J: TRBJ2-7
length: 16
CDR3: CASSLAGLLFTYEQYF
DNA: TGTGCTAGCAGCTTAGCGGGACTCCTGTTTACCTACGAGCAGTACTTC

D: TRBD1
size: few
V: TRBV6-1
J: TRBJ1-4
length: 15
CDR3: CASSEIGRGDEKLFF
DNA: TGTGCCAGCAGTGAAATTGGCAGGGGGGATGAAAAACTGTTTTTT

D: NA
size: few
V: TRBV6-6
J: TRBJ2-7
length: 15
CDR3: CASRKTQTGSYEQYF
DNA: TGTGCCAGCAGGAAGACCCAGACAGGTAGCTACGAGCAGTACTTC

D: TRBD2
size: NA
V: TRBV27
J: TRBJ2-7
length: 16
CDR3: CASSLSDGRAWIEQYF
DNA: TGTGCCAGCAGTTTATCGGACGGGAGGGCCTGGATCGAGCAGTACTTC

D: TRBD1
size: few
V: TRBV5-1
J: TRBJ1-5
length: 15
CDR3: CASSFSTGGDQPQHF
DNA: TGCGCCAGCAGCTTCTCGACAGGGGGGGACCAGCCCCAGCATTTT